The sequence of this TCR beta chain was determined in a study of blood T cell repertoires in COVID-19 (TCRdb year 2020). Looking at the study overall: Collaborator samples came from the United States, Italy and Spain and covered acute and convalescent phases of COVID-19. The prospective study material was composed of cDNA or gDNA derived from T cells, B-cell-depleted T cells, or PBMCs. Subjects who had been exposed to COVID-19, were actively infected with it, or had recovered from it provided the deeply sampled blood TCRbeta repertoires that made up the dataset. A freely available public database, intended as a resource for researchers studying the immune response to SARS-CoV-2, is where the repertoires were released. The samples were drawn from the first 160 participants of the ongoing ImmuneRACE study and from under 1,500 subjects provided by 6 global collaborators. Nearly every sample came with metadata listing a de-identified subject ID, COVID-19 status, age in years and sex. Where available, HLA class I and class II types were obtained from metadata supplied by the sample provider rather than from assay-based typing.

TCRbeta CDR3 regions were amplified from genomic DNA by means of the immunoSEQ Assay, a bias-controlled multiplex PCR. For the original study's pipeline: Nucleated cell counts per sample were estimated from amplification of reference gene primers within the assay. To quantify the absolute abundance of each unique TCRbeta CDR3 rearrangement, sequence reads were collapsed and filtered. For each sample, productive Simpson clonality was calculated as the square root of Simpson's diversity index across productive rearrangements. Held by TCRdb, this immuneACCESS table contains in-frame sequences only and omits some clones. Under half of the omission traces to an unresolved V gene where checked; the cause of the rest is unknown. V and J calls and clone size are given by that table; D and trimming were obtained from the DNA. This sample holds 250,000 to 350,000 clones; approximately 87% were observed only once. The leading ten clones occupy 3% to 4% of the sample.

The research as a whole found: How much clinical and demographic metadata was included differed by source and by participant, and the metadata was provided uncurated.

In regard to this clone: There is no known antigen for this receptor. Base-call qualities are not available, and no considerably larger clone is one nucleotide away.

The collaborating institutions used their own protocols to collect whole blood in K2EDTA tubes. For TCRbeta analysis, collaborators shipped samples as frozen whole blood, isolated PBMCs, or DNA extracted from either of those sample types. Sequenced: peripheral blood. The TCR originated in a woman aged 45-60 years with active or convalescent COVID-19.

The sequenced DNA is TGTGCCAGCATCGGGCAGGGGGGACAGCCCCAGCATTTT. This is translated as CASIGQGGQPQHF. The chain links TRBV28 with TRBJ1-5; 7 junctional bases match TRBD1. The CDR3 goes from the cysteine to the phenylalanine over 13 residues. Here the CDR3 DNA is all that survives: 39 bases in frame from base 1. From a lookup of the germline V gene, CDR1 and CDR2 are MDHEN and SYDVKM. V is cut back by 7 bases and J by 7 bases, with 7 bases in the junction unmatched.